Listed here are 11 T cell receptor beta chains from one sample, sequenced in a study of T-cell reconstitution after alpha-beta-depleted transplantation in children (dated by TCRdb to about 2016). The meaning of the sample's treatment or condition label: allogeneic hematopoietic cell transplantation with graft depleted of TCRalphabeta T cells and CD19 B cells. To prepare the library, PCR was applied. Sequencing took place on an Illumina HiSeq 2500. Molecular barcoding was employed in the preparation of TCR libraries, with unique molecular identifiers being used to normalize TCRbeta repertoire quantification. TCRdb handled the public reads itself, with Q25 trimming in fastp and clone calling in MiXCR, and kept productive beta chains. Identical CDR3 proteins give one entry, which carries the most common genes and DNA. The sample includes about 440,000 distinct CDR3 sequences, with 43% observed a single time. The ten biggest clones cover under 35% of the sample.

The material sequenced was PBMCs, taken before TCRalphabeta/CD19-depleted stem cell transplant. All receptors come from a girl aged 2-10 years with aplastic anemia, due to receive a stem cell transplant.

Only a few counts were recorded for this clonotype. V is TRBV2 and J is TRBJ2-1; D gene unclear. Between the trimmed V and J ends, which lost 11 bases and 8 bases, there was a span of 22 bases. CDR3 length: 14 residues. Germline CDR1 and CDR2: SNHLY and FYNNEI. The DNA of the CDR3 is TGTGCCGCCAGCCTTAATTTCCCCCAGGATGAGCAGTTCTTC. The encoded protein is CAASLNFPQDEQFF.

Many counts were recorded for this clonotype. This chain uses TRBV9 with TRBJ2-1, with D maybe TRBD1 (5 bases). Germline assignment: CDR1 SGDLS and CDR2 YYNGEE. V was shortened by 3 bases and J by 4 bases, with 14 bases between the two germline ends. The CDR3 runs 15 residues. CDR3 protein: CASSAFGAEYNEQFF. Here the CDR3 DNA reads TGTGCCAGCAGCGCCTTTGGGGCGGAGTACAATGAGCAGTTCTTC.

This chain uses TRBV10-3 with TRBJ2-7; TRBD1 agrees at 7 bases. CDR1 and CDR2 (germline): ENHRY, SYGVKD. Trimming removed 6 bases from V and 2 bases from J; junction bases left unmatched: 7. The CDR3 has 14 residues. CDR3 sequence (DNA): TGTGCCATCAGGCAGACAGGGACGACCTACGAGCAGTACTTC. This translates into CAIRQTGTTYEQYF.

CDR3: CASSPERSEETQYF. In DNA, the CDR3 is TGCGCCAGCAGCCCCGAAAGATCGGAAGAGACCCAGTACTTC. The V and J genes are TRBV5-1 and TRBJ2-5; no clear D. Germline CDR1 is SGHRS and CDR2 is YFSETQ. The germline V and J ends were trimmed by 4 bases and 3 bases, with 13 bases remaining between them. The CDR3 runs 14 residues.

This clonotype was counted once. This may be a read error, as it is one base from a much larger clone. The chain combines TRBV30 with TRBJ1-1; no clear D. CDR3 length: 14 amino acids. CDR1 GTSNPN and CDR2 SVGIG come from the germline V gene (reference sequence). Here the CDR3 DNA reads TGTTCCTGGAGTGTACTAGGGTTTGGCACTGAAGCTTTCTTT. It is translated as CSWSVLGFGTEAFF.

V is TRBV28 and J is TRBJ2-1, with a weak D call TRBD2 (7 bases). Trimming removed 6 bases from V and 7 bases from J, with 16 bases in between. Germline loops: CDR1 MDHEN, CDR2 SYDVKM. This CDR3 spans 14 amino acids. DNA for the CDR3: TGTGCCAGCAGAGCCGGGGGGCTTGCTAATGAGCAGTTCTTC. Its translation is CASRAGGLANEQFF. Filled out from reference TRBV28 and TRBJ2-1, the complete variable domain reads DVKVTQSSRYLVKRTGEKVFLECVQDMDHENMFWYRQDPGLGLRLIYFSYDVKMKEKGDIPEGYSVSREKKERFSLILESASTNQTSMYLCASRAGGLANEQFFGPGTRLTVL.

In its sample, this clonotype ranks as large. The chain is built from TRBV15 and TRBJ1-1; D unclear. V lost 5 bases and J lost 1, with 11 bases in between. The germline gives CDR1 LNHNV, CDR2 YYDKDF (reference sequence). The CDR3 totals 14 residues. The CDR3 here is CATSQPWANTEAFF. CDR3 nucleotide sequence: TGTGCCACCAGCCAGCCATGGGCGAACACTGAAGCTTTCTTT.

This clonotype was picked up a small number of times. The V gene is TRBV6-5, the J gene TRBJ2-1; no definite D call. In germline, CDR1 is MNHEY, CDR2 SVGAGI. This CDR3 is built from 12 residues. The V end was cut by 4 bases, the J end by 4 bases, with 5 bases between. In nucleotides, the CDR3 is TGTGCCAGCAGTTCCAGGTACAATGAGCAGTTCTTC. Amino acids: CASSSRYNEQFF.

This clonotype has only a few counts. Sequence at one end of the junction differs from germline and may be a read error. The J gene is TRBJ2-3, the V gene TRBV12-3 or TRBV12-4, with 9 bases fitting TRBD2. The CDR3 covers 14 residues. The CDR3 nucleotides read TGTGCCAGCAGTGTAGCGGGAGCGGAAGATACGCAGTATTTT. Translation gives CASSVAGAEDTQYF.

About this clonotype itself: The junction does not match germline at one end; this may be a read error. This rearrangement joins TRBV27 to TRBJ2-7, with TRBD1 identical over 7 bases. Germline-derived CDR1 and CDR2 are MNHEY and SMNVEV (reference sequence). CDR3 length equals 16 residues. The CDR3 spells CASSILLMTGTYEQSF. CDR3 nucleotides: TGTGCCAGCAGTATATTATTAATGACAGGGACCTACGAGCAGTCCTTC.

This clonotype was recorded a few times. This rearrangement joins TRBV20-1 to TRBJ1-1; D gene unclear. In germline, CDR1 is DFQATT, CDR2 SNEGSKA (reference sequence). CDR3 length: 13 amino acids. With 5 bases removed from V and 0 bases from J, the gap between germline ends came to 10 bases. For the CDR3, the DNA is TGCAGTGCTTTTTATGCCGTGAACACTGAAGCTTTCTTT. It yields the protein CSAFYAVNTEAFF.